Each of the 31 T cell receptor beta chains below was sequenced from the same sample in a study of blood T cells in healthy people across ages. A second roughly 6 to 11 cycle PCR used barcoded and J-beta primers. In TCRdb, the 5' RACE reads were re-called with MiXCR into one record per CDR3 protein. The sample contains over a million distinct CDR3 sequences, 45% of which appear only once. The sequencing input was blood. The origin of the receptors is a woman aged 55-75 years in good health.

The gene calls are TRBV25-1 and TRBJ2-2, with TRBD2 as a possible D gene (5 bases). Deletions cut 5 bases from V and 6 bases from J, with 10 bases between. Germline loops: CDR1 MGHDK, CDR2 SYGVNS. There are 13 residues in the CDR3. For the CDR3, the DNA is TGTGCCAGCAGTTCGAGGGAAGCCGGGGAGCTGTTTTTT. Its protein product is CASSSREAGELFF.

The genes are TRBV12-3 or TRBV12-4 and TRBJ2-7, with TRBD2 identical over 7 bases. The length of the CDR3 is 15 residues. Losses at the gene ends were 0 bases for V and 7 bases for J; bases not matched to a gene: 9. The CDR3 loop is CASSLAGGPSNEQYF. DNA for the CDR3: TGTGCCAGCAGTTTAGCGGGAGGGCCGAGTAATGAGCAGTACTTC.

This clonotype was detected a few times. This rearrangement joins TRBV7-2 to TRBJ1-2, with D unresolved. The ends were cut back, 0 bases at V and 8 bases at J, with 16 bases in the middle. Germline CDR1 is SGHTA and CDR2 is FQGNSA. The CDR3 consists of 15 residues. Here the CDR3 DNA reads TGTGCCAGCAGCTTAGCGCTGGGTCCTATGGGGGGCTACACCTTC. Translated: CASSLALGPMGGYTF.

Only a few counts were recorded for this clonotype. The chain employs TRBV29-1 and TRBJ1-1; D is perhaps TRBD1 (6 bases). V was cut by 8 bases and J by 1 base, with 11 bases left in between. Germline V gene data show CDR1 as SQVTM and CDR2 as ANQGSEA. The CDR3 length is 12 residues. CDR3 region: CSIGQSNTEAFF. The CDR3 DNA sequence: TGCAGCATAGGACAGTCGAACACTGAAGCTTTCTTT.

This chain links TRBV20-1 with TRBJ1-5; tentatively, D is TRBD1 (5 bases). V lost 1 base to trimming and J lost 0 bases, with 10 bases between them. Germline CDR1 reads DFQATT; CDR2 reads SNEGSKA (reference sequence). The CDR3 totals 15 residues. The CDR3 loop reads CSARGGILSNQPQHF. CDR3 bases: TGCAGTGCTAGAGGGGGCATCCTTAGCAATCAGCCCCAGCATTTT.

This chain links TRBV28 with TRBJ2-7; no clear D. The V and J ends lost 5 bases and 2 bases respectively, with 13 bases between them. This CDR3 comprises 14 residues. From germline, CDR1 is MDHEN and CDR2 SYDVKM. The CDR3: CASSTRMSPYEQYF. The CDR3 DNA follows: TGTGCCAGCAGTACCCGTATGTCTCCCTACGAGCAGTACTTC. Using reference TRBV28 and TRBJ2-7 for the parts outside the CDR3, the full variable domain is DVKVTQSSRYLVKRTGEKVFLECVQDMDHENMFWYRQDPGLGLRLIYFSYDVKMKEKGDIPEGYSVSREKKERFSLILESASTNQTSMYLCASSTRMSPYEQYFGPGTRLTVT.

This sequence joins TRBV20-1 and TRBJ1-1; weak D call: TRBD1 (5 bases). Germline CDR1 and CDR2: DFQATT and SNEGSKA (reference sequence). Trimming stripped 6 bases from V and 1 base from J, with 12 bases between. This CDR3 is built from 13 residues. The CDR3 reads CSAATGENTEAFF. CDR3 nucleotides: TGCAGTGCCGCGACGGGGGAGAACACTGAAGCTTTCTTT.

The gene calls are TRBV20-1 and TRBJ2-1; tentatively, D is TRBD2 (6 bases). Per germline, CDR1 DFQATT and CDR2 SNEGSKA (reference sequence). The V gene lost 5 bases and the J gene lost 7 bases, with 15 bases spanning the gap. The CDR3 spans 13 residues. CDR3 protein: CSAGTGVENEQFF. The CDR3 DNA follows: TGCAGTGCTGGGACGGGAGTTGAGAATGAGCAGTTCTTC.

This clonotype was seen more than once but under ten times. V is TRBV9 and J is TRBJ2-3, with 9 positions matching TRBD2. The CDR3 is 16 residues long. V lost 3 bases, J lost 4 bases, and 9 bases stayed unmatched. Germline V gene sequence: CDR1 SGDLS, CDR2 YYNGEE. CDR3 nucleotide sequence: TGTGCCAGCAGCGAGGACGGGGCGGGAGGGCCAGATACGCAGTATTTT. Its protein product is CASSEDGAGGPDTQYF.

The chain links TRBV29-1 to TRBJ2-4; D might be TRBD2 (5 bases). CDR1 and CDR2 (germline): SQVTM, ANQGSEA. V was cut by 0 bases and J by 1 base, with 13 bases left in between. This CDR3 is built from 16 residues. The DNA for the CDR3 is TGCAGCGTTGAAGATCGTGGGCCGGGGGCCAAAAACATTCAGTACTTC. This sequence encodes CSVEDRGPGAKNIQYF.

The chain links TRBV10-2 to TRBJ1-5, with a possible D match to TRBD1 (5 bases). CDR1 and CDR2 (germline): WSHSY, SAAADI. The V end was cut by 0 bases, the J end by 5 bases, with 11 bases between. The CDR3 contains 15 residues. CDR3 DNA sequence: TGCGCCAGCAGTGAGTCGGGGGGGGTCCATCAGCCCCAGCATTTT. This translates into CASSESGGVHQPQHF.

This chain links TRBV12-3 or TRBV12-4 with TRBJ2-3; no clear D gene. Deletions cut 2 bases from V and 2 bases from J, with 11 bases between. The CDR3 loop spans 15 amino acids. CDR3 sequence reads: CASSLKGLNTDTQYF. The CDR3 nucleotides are TGTGCCAGCAGTTTAAAGGGATTGAACACAGATACGCAGTATTTT.

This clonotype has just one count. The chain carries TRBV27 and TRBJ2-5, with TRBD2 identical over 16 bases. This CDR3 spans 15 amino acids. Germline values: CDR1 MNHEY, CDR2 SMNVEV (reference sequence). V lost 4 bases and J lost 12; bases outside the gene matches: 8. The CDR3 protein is CASSSGTSGRGRKYF. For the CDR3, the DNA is TGTGCCAGCAGTTCCGGGACTAGCGGGAGGGGACGAAAGTACTTC.

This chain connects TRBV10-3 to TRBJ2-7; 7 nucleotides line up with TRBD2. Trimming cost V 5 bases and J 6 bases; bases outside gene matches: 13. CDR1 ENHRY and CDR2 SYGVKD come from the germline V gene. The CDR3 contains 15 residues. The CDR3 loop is CAISPLGGEGAEQYF. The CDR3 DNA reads TGTGCCATCAGTCCCCTGGGGGGGGAGGGCGCCGAGCAGTACTTC.

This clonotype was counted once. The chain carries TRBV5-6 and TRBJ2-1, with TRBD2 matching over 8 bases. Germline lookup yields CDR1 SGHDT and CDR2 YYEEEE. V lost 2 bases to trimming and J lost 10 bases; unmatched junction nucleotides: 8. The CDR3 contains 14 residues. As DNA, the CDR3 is TGTGCCAGCAGCTTTCCAGCGGGAGTAGAGGAGCAGTTCTTC. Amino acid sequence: CASSFPAGVEEQFF.

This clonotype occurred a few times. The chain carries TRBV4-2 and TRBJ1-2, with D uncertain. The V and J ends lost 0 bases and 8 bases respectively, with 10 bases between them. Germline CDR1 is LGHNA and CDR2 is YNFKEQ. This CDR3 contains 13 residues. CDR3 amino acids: CASSQEGPGGYTF. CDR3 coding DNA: TGTGCCAGCAGCCAAGAGGGCCCGGGGGGCTACACCTTC.

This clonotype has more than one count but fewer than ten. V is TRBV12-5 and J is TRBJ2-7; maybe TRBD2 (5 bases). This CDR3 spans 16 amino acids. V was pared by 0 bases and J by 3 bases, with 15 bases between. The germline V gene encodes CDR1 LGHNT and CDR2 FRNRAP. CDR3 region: CASGLVLGVADYEQYF. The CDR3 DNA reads TGTGCTAGTGGTTTGGTACTGGGAGTAGCAGACTACGAGCAGTACTTC.

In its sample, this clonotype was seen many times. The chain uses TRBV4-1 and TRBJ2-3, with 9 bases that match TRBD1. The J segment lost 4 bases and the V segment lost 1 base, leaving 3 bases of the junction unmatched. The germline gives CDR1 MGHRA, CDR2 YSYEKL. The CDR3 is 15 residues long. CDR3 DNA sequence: TGCGCCAGCAGCCAAGTAAGGGACAGGGCAGATACGCAGTATTTT. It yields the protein CASSQVRDRADTQYF.

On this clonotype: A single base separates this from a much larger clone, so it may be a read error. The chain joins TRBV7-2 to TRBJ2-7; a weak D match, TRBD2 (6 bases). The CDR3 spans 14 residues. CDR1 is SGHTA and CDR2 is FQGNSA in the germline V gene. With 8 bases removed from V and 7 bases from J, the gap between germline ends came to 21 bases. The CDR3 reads CASSRRSIAGEQYF. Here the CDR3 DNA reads TGTGCCAGCTCCAGGAGGTCTATCGCGGGGGAGCAGTACTTC.

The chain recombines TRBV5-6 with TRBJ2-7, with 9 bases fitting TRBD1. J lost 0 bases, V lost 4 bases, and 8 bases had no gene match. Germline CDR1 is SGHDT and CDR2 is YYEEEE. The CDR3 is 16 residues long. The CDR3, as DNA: TGTGCCAGCAGCATCGGGACAGGGATGAACTCCTACGAGCAGTACTTC. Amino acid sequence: CASSIGTGMNSYEQYF.

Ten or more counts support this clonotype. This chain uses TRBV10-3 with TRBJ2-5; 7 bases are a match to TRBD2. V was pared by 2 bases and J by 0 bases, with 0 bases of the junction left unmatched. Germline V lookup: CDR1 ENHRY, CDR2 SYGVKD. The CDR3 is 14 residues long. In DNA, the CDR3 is TGTGCCATCAGTGAGCTAGCGGACCAAGAGACCCAGTACTTC. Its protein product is CAISELADQETQYF.

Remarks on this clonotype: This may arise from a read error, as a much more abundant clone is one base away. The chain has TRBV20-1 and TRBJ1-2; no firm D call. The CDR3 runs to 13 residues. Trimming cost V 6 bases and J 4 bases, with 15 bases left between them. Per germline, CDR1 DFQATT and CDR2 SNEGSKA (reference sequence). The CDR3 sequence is CSAPQWGIYGYTF. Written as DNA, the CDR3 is TGCAGTGCCCCCCAATGGGGAATCTATGGCTACACCTTC.

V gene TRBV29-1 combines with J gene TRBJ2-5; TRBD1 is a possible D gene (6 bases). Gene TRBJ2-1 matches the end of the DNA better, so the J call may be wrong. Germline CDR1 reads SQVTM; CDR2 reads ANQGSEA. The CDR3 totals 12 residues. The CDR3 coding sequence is TGCAGCGCTATGACAGGACAAGAGACCCAGTTCTTC. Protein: CSAMTGQETQFF.

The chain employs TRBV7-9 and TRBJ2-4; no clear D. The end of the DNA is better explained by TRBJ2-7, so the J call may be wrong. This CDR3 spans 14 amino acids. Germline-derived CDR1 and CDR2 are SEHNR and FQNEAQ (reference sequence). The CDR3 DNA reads TGTGCCAGCAGCCACGGACCCCTGGCCTACGAGCAGTACTTC. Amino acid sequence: CASSHGPLAYEQYF.

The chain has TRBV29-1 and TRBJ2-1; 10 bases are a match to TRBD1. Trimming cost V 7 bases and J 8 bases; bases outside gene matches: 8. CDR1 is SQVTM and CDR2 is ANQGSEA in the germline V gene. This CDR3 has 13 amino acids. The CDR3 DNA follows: TGCAGCGCGGGGGACAGGGGAAGGGATGAGCAGTTCTTC. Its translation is CSAGDRGRDEQFF.

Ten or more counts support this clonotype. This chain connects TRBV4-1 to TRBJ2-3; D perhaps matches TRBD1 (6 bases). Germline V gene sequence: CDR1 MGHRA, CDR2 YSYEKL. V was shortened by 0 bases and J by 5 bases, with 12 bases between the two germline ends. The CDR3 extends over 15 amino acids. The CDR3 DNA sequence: TGCGCCAGCAGCCAAGATCCCGGCAGGGGAGATACGCAGTATTTT. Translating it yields CASSQDPGRGDTQYF.

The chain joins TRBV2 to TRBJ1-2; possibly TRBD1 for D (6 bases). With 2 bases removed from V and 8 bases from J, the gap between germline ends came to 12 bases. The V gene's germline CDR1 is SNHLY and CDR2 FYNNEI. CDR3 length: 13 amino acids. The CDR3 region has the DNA TGTGCCAGCAGTGAAATGGGGGCGAGGGGCTACACCTTC. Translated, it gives CASSEMGARGYTF.

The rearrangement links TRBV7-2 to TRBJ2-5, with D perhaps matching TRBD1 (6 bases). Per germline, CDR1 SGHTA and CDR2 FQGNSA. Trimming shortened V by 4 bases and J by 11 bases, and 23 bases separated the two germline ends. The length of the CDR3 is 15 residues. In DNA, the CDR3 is TGTGCCAGCAGCTCCGTGGGACAAGCCAGGGGAGAGCAGTACTTC. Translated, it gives CASSSVGQARGEQYF.

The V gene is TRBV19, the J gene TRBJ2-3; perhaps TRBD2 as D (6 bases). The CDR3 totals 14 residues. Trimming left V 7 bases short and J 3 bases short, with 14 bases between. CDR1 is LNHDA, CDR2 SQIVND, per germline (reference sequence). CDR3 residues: CASKVLSGTDTQYF. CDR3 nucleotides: TGTGCCAGTAAGGTCCTTAGCGGAACAGATACGCAGTATTTT. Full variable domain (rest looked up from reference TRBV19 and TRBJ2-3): DGGITQSPKYLFRKEGQNVTLSCEQNLNHDAMYWYRQDPGQGLRLIYYSQIVNDFQKGDIAEGYSVSREKKESFPLTVTSAQKNPTAFYLCASKVLSGTDTQYFGPGTRLTVL.

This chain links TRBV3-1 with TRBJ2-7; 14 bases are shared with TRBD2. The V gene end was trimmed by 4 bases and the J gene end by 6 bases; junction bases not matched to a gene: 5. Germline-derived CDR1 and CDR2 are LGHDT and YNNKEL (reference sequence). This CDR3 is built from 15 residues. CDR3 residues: CASSPGLAGACEQYF. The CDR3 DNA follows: TGTGCCAGCAGCCCGGGACTAGCGGGAGCATGCGAGCAGTACTTC.

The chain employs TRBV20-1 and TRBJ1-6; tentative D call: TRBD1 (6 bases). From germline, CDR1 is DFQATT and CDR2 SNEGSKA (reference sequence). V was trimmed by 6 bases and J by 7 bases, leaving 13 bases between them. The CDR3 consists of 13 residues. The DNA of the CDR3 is TGCAGTGCGACCGGACAGTGGAATTCACCCCTCCACTTT. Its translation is CSATGQWNSPLHF.